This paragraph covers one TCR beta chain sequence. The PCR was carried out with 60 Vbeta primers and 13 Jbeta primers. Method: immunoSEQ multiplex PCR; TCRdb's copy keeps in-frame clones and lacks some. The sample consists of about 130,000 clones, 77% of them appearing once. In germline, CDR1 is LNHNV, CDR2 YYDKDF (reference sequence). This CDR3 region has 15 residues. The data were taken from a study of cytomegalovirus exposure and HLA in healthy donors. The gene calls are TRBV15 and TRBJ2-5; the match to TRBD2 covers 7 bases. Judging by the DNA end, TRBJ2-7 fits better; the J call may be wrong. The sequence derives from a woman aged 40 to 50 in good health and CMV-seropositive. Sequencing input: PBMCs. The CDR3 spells CATRESGLGIYEQYF. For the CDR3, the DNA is TGTGCCACCAGGGAAAGTGGACTAGGAATCTACGAGCAGTACTTC.